Listed below are T cell receptor beta chains from one sample, sequenced in a study of T cell clones after liver transplantation. Some clones are missing from TCRdb's copy, which holds only in-frame ones; the method was immunoSEQ multiplex PCR. The data show more than 95,000 clones, 82% seen once. Sequencing was performed on CD4+ T cells from blood, taken before liver transplant. The receptors come from a human donor who received a liver transplant. The CDR3 runs from the conserved cysteine through the conserved F or W. A D gene is named only where the DNA matches it firmly. Not all rows give a size; the values are once, few, many and, for expanded clones, a class.

>TRBD1|TRBV30|15|TRBJ1-1|NA
TGTGCCTGGAGGCTTTCGGACAGGGGAGGCACTGAAGCTTTCTTT
CAWRLSDRGGTEAFF
>TRBD1|TRBV27|14|TRBJ1-1|many
TGTGCCAGCAGAAGACAGGGTAGGAACACTGAAGCTTTCTTT
CASRRQGRNTEAFF
>NA|TRBV6-1|14|TRBJ2-7|NA
TGTGCCAGCAGTCTTTACGGGACGATCTACGAGCAGTACTTC
CASSLYGTIYEQYF
>NA|TRBV7-6|17|TRBJ2-1|NA
TGTGCCAGCAGCTCGACGGTTCCGGGGGGCCTGAGAAATGAGCAGTTCTTC
CASSSTVPGGLRNEQFF
>NA|TRBV19|15|TRBJ1-4|NA
TGTGCCAGTAGTATGATGGGGGCGCTTCATGAAAAACTGTTTTTT
CASSMMGALHEKLFF
>TRBD1|TRBV6-5|15|TRBJ2-2|NA
TGTGCCAGCAGTATGGACAGGGGTAACACCGGGGAGCTGTTTTTT
CASSMDRGNTGELFF
>TRBD2|TRBV4-2|16|TRBJ2-1|NA
TGTGCCAGCAGCCAAGATACAGCGGGATCCTACAATGAGCAGTTCTTC
CASSQDTAGSYNEQFF
>NA|TRBV7-6|13|TRBJ1-2|NA
TGTGCCAGCAGCTTAGACATGAACTATGGCTACACCTTC
CASSLDMNYGYTF
>TRBD2|TRBV2|14|TRBJ2-2|few
TGTGCCAGCAGCGGAGGCGGGGGGCATCGGGAGCTGTTTTTT
CASSGGGGHRELFF
>TRBD2|TRBV4-2|15|TRBJ2-7|NA
TGTGCCAGCAGCCAGGGTAGCGGGAGGGCCTACGAGCAGTACTTC
CASSQGSGRAYEQYF
>NA|TRBV27|15|TRBJ2-4|NA
TGTGCCAGCAGTTCCCCAGGAAGGGCCAAAAACATTCAGTACTTC
CASSSPGRAKNIQYF
>NA|TRBV11-3|17|TRBJ1-1|NA
TGTGCCAGCAGCTTCCAGGGGCAGCCCAACCCTAACACTGAAGCTTTCTTT
CASSFQGQPNPNTEAFF
>TRBD1|TRBV6-1|15|TRBJ2-5|NA
TGTGCCAGCAGTGACCAGACAGGGGGCAAGGAGACCCAGTACTTC
CASSDQTGGKETQYF
>NA|TRBV14|15|TRBJ1-3|NA
TGTGCCAGCAGCCAAGAGTTAGTTCCTGGAAACACCATATATTTT
CASSQELVPGNTIYF
>NA|TRBV2|12|TRBJ2-3|NA
TGTGCCAGCCGAGTCACCACAGATACGCAGTATTTT
CASRVTTDTQYF
>NA|TRBV4-3|15|TRBJ2-2|NA
TGCGCCAGCAGCCCAGTGGCAGAATCCACCGGGGAGCTGTTTTTT
CASSPVAESTGELFF
>NA|TRBV5-1|14|TRBJ2-3|NA
TGCGCCAGCAGCAGGGCTAGCGGCACAGATACGCAGTATTTT
CASSRASGTDTQYF